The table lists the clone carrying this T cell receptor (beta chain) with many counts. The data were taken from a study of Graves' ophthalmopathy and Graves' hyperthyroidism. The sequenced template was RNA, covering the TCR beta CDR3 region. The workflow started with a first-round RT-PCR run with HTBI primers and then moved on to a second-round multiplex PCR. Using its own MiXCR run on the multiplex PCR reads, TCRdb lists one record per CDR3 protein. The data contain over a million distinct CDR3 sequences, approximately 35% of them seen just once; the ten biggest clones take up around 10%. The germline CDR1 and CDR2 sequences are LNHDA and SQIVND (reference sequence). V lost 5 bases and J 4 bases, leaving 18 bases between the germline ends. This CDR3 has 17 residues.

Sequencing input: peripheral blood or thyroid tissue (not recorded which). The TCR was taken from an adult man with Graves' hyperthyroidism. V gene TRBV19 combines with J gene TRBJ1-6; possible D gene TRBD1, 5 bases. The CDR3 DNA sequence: TGTGCCAGTAGTCCAGTTGGGGACGTGGGGTATAATTCACCCCTCCACTTT. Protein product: CASSPVGDVGYNSPLHF.